These 18 T cell receptor beta chains originate from one sample sequenced in a study of CD8 T cells in ankylosing spondylitis. MiXCR, run by TCRdb on the 5' RACE reads, gives a single entry per CDR3 protein. The repertoire holds 150,000 to 200,000 distinct CDR3 sequences, with under 35% as singletons. Input material: synovial fluid, either unsorted or a sorted T cell fraction (not recorded which). Receptors were obtained from a male donor with ankylosing spondylitis.

This clonotype was detected ten times or more. V gene TRBV11-3 combines with J gene TRBJ2-1, with a tentative D call TRBD2 (5 bases). V dropped 2 bases and J dropped 0 bases, with 11 bases sitting between them. Germline V gene lookup returns CDR1 SGHNT and CDR2 YENEEA. The CDR3 length is 16 residues. The CDR3 region has the DNA TGTGCCAGCAGCTTATCTGGAGGTTACTCCTACAATGAGCAGTTCTTC. The encoded protein is CASSLSGGYSYNEQFF.

The chain recombines TRBV4-1 with TRBJ1-1, with D perhaps matching TRBD1 (5 bases). The CDR3 has 15 amino acids. Trimming shortened V by 0 bases and J by 11 bases, and 19 bases separated the two germline ends. Germline lookup yields CDR1 MGHRA and CDR2 YSYEKL. The CDR3 spells CASSQDWTYGARAFF. CDR3 coding DNA: TGCGCCAGCAGCCAAGATTGGACATATGGGGCAAGGGCTTTCTTT.

Only a few counts were recorded for this clonotype. The chain couples TRBV10-3 to TRBJ2-7; no definite D call. Trimming cost V 3 bases and J 1 base, with 7 bases left between them. In germline, CDR1 is ENHRY, CDR2 SYGVKD. CDR3 length equals 13 residues. CDR3 coding DNA: TGTGCCATCAGTGACCAATTATCCTACGAGCAGTACTTC. Translation: CAISDQLSYEQYF.

The chain joins TRBV24-1 to TRBJ1-2; tentatively, D is TRBD1 (5 bases). V was trimmed by 5 bases and J by 2 bases, leaving 14 bases between them. The CDR3 extends over 15 amino acids. Germline CDR1 is KGHDR and CDR2 is SFDVKD. In DNA form, the CDR3 reads TGTGCCACCAGTGCCACTGGGGGGTCAAACTATGGCTACACCTTC. This sequence encodes CATSATGGSNYGYTF.

The rearrangement uses TRBV20-1 and TRBJ2-1, with D maybe TRBD2 (7 bases). V dropped 6 bases and J dropped 6 bases, with 21 bases sitting between them. The CDR3 runs to 15 residues. Germline V gives CDR1 DFQATT, CDR2 SNEGSKA (reference sequence). CDR3 in amino acids: CSAAGGRPPPNEQFF. The DNA of the CDR3 is TGCAGTGCGGCCGGGGGGCGACCTCCCCCCAATGAGCAGTTCTTC.

Notes on this clonotype: This may be a read error, as it is one base from a much larger clone. V gene TRBV12-3 or TRBV12-4 combines with J gene TRBJ2-3; the D gene is possibly TRBD2 (5 bases). The CDR3 extends over 18 amino acids. CDR3 amino acids: CACSLAYRGNSSTDTQYF. The CDR3 DNA follows: TGTGCCTGCAGTTTAGCGTACAGAGGGAATAGTAGCACAGATACGCAGTATTTT.

The V gene is TRBV18, the J gene TRBJ2-5; D remains unclear. CDR1 KGHSH and CDR2 LQKENI come from the germline V gene. Trimming pared 3 bases from V and 0 bases from J, leaving 8 bases between. CDR3 length equals 14 residues. In nucleotides, the CDR3 is TGTGCCAGCTCACCCCAAACGTACCAAGAGACCCAGTACTTC. This translates into CASSPQTYQETQYF.

In its sample, this clonotype was seen a few times. The chain links TRBV12-3 or TRBV12-4 to TRBJ1-5; D may be TRBD1 (5 bases). Trimming took off 7 bases at V and 4 bases at J, with 14 bases between the two ends. The CDR3 contains 14 residues. The CDR3 nucleotides read TGTGCCAGCACCAATGAAGCAGGGAATCAGCCCCAGCATTTT. As protein: CASTNEAGNQPQHF.

This clonotype came up a few times. The chain employs TRBV12-3 or TRBV12-4 and TRBJ1-2; TRBD1 matches at 7 bases. This CDR3 is 16 amino acids long. J gave up 2 bases and V 5 bases, and 11 bases lay outside the gene matches. The CDR3 sequence is CASSPQQGRENYGYTF. The CDR3, as DNA: TGTGCCAGCAGTCCACAACAGGGGCGGGAGAACTATGGCTACACCTTC.

The CDR3 is CASSGAGTGVYGYTF. Written as DNA, the CDR3 is TGTGCCAGCAGCGGCGCCGGGACAGGGGTTTATGGCTACACCTTC. The rearrangement links TRBV11-2 to TRBJ1-2; 10 nucleotides align to TRBD1. Germline assignment: CDR1 SGHAT and CDR2 FQNNGV. The CDR3 length is 15 residues. Unmatched junction bases numbered 8, after V lost 5 bases and J lost 5 bases.

V usage is TRBV29-1 and J usage is TRBJ2-3; 14 bases are a match to TRBD2. This CDR3 is built from 17 residues. The ends lost 3 bases at V and 2 bases at J; junction bases unmatched: 7. Germline CDR1 is SQVTM and CDR2 is ANQGSEA. CDR3 in amino acids: CSVEGLAGVGFTDTQYF. The CDR3 DNA reads as TGCAGCGTTGAGGGACTAGCGGGAGTCGGGTTCACAGATACGCAGTATTTT.

V gene TRBV5-1 combines with J gene TRBJ2-5; D unclear. CDR1 and CDR2 from the germline V gene are SGHRS and YFSETQ. The germline V and J ends were trimmed by 0 bases and 5 bases, with 17 bases remaining between them. The CDR3 has 16 residues. The CDR3 reads CASSLGSSQVRETQYF. The CDR3 nucleotides read TGCGCCAGCAGCTTGGGATCGTCTCAGGTTCGGGAGACCCAGTACTTC.

The J gene is TRBJ1-3, the V gene TRBV9, with D perhaps TRBD1 (5 bases). Germline V gene lookup returns CDR1 SGDLS and CDR2 YYNGEE. The V and J ends lost 3 bases and 0 bases respectively, with 13 bases between them. CDR3 length: 16 residues. CDR3 nucleotide sequence: TGTGCCAGCAGCGCCGGGACTTCCTACTCTGGAAACACCATATATTTT. Translating it yields CASSAGTSYSGNTIYF.

The chain has TRBV30 and TRBJ2-2; D is undetermined. V lost 0 bases and J 7 bases, leaving 9 bases between the germline ends. The CDR3 contains 13 residues. Germline-derived CDR1 and CDR2 are GTSNPN and SVGIG (reference sequence). The CDR3 nucleotides are TGTGCCTGGAGTGTATGGGCAGGCGGGGAGCTGTTTTTT. Protein product: CAWSVWAGGELFF.

This sequence joins TRBV12-3 or TRBV12-4 and TRBJ2-1, with TRBD2 identical over 8 bases. Trimming cost V 4 bases and J 10 bases; bases outside gene matches: 6. The CDR3 has 13 residues. The CDR3 region has the DNA TGTGCCAGCAGTTCGGGACTAGTCTCGGAGCAGTTCTTC. Amino acid sequence: CASSSGLVSEQFF.

This clonotype was observed a few times. V gene TRBV10-3 combines with J gene TRBJ1-2; tentatively, D is TRBD1 (6 bases). The CDR3 is 18 residues long. Per germline, CDR1 ENHRY and CDR2 SYGVKD. The V end was cut by 0 bases, the J end by 3 bases, with 20 bases between. This chain's CDR3 is CAISESPGAGKVDYGYTF. CDR3 in DNA: TGTGCCATCAGTGAGTCCCCGGGGGCAGGGAAGGTTGACTATGGCTACACCTTC.

The CDR3 DNA reads as TGTGCCAGCAGCGTAGATGCGGGGGCGCAAGGAAACACCATATATTTT. It encodes CASSVDAGAQGNTIYF. The chain carries TRBV9 and TRBJ1-3; weak D call: TRBD1 (6 bases). V was clipped by 0 bases and J by 4 bases, with 14 bases between them. This CDR3 is built from 16 residues. Germline CDR1 is SGDLS and CDR2 is YYNGEE.

This clonotype was found many times. The V gene is TRBV25-1, the J gene TRBJ2-1, with D possibly matching TRBD2 (5 bases). Trimming removed 2 bases at V and 6 bases at J, with 14 bases between. The length of the CDR3 is 15 residues. Germline loops: CDR1 MGHDK, CDR2 SYGVNS. The CDR3 region is CASSETGSRTNEQFF. CDR3 DNA sequence: TGTGCCAGCAGTGAAACGGGGAGCAGGACCAATGAGCAGTTCTTC.